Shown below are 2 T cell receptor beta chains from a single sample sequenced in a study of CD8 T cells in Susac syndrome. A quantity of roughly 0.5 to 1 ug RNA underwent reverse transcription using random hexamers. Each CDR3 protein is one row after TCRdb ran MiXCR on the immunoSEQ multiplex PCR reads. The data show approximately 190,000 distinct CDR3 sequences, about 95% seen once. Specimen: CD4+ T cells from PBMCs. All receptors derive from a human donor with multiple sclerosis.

CDR3 region: CSATGSPNQPQHF. For the CDR3, the DNA is TGCAGTGCAACCGGGTCCCCCAATCAGCCCCAGCATTTT. V is TRBV20-1 and J is TRBJ1-5; unclear D gene. There are 13 residues in the CDR3. Germline loops: CDR1 DFQATT, CDR2 SNEGSKA (reference sequence). The V end lost 6 bases, the J end lost 3 bases, and 12 bases lay between the germline ends.

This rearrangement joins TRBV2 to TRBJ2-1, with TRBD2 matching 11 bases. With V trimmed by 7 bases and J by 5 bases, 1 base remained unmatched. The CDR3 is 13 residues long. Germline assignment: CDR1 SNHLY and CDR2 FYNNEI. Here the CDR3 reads CASISGGDNEQFF. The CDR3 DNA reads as TGTGCCAGCATTAGCGGGGGGGACAATGAGCAGTTCTTC.